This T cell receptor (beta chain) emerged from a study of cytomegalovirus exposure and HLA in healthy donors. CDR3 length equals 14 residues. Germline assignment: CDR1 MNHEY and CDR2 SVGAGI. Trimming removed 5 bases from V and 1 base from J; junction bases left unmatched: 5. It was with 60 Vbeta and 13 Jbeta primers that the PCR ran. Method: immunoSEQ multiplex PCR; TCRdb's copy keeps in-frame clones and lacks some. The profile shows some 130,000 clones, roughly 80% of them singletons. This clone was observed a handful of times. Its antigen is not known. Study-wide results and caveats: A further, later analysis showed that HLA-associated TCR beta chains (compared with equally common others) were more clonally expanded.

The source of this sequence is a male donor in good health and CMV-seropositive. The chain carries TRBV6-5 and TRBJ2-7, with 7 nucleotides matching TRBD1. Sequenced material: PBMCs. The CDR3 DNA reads TGTGCCAGCAGTGGCCAGGGACAGTCCTACGAGCAGTACTTC. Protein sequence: CASSGQGQSYEQYF.